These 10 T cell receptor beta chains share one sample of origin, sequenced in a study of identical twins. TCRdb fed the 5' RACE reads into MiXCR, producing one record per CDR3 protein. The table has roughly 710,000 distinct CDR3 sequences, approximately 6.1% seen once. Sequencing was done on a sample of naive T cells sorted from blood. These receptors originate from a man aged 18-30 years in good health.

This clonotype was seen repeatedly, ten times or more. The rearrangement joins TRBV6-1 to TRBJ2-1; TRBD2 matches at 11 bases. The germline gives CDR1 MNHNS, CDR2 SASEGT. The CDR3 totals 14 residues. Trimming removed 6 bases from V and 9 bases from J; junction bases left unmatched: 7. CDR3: CASSRLAGTFEQFF. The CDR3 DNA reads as TGTGCCAGCAGCCGACTAGCGGGAACGTTTGAGCAGTTCTTC.

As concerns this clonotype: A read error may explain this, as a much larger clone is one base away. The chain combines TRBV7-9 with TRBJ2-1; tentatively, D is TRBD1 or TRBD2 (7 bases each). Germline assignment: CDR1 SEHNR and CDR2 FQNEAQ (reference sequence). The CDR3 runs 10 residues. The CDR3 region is CSSGDSRLFF. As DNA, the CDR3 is TGTTCCAGCGGGGACAGCAGATTGTTCTTC.

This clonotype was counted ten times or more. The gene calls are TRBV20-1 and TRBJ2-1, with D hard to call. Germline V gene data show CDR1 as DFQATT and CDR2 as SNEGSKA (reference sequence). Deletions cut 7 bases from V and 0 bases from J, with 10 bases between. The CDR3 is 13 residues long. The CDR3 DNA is TGCAGTGTTGACTCGCACTCCTACAATGAGCAGTTCTTC. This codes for CSVDSHSYNEQFF.

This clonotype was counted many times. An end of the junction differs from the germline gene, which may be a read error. CDR3 nucleotides: TGTGCCACCAGCAGGAACGACAGGGGTCCTACCCGAGACGCCTACAACTTC. Amino acids: CATSRNDRGPTRDAYNF. The rearrangement joins TRBV15 to TRBJ2-7; 8 bases agree with TRBD1. Germline CDR1 is LNHNV and CDR2 is YYDKDF (reference sequence). The CDR3 spans 17 residues.

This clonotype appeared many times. The CDR3 DNA reads as TGTGCCAGCTCACCCGACATTGAGCGGGAGGCCCAAGAGACCCAGTACTTC. This sequence encodes CASSPDIEREAQETQYF. This chain uses TRBV18 with TRBJ2-5; the match to TRBD2 covers 9 bases. This CDR3 is built from 17 residues. The V gene's germline CDR1 is KGHSH and CDR2 LQKENI. After removal of 3 bases from V and 1 base from J, the junction contained 9 bases not matched to a gene.

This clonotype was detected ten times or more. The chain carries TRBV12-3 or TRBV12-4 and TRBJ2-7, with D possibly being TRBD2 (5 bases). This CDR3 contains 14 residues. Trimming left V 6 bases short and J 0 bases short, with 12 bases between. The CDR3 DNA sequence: TGTGCCAGCAGCCCGAGGGTTGGCTCCTACGAGCAGTACGTC. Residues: CASSPRVGSYEQYV.

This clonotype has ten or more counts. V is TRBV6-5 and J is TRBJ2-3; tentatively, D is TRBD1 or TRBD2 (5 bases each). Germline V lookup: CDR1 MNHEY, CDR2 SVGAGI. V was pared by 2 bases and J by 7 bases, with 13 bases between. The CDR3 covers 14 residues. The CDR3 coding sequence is TGTGCCAGCAGTTACGGATCCGGGGCGAATACGCAGTATTTT. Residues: CASSYGSGANTQYF.

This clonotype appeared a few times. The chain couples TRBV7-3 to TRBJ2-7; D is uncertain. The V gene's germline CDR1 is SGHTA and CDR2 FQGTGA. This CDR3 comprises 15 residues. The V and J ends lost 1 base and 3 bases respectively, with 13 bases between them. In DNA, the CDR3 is TGTGCCAGCAGCTTAATGGGCGGACCCGTCTACGAGCAGTACTTC. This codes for CASSLMGGPVYEQYF.

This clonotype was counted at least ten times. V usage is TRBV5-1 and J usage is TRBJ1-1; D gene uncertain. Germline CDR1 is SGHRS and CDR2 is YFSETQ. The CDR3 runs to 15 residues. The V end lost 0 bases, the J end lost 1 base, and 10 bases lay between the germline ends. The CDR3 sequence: CASSLVASENTEAFF. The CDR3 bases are TGCGCCAGCAGCTTGGTGGCCAGCGAGAACACTGAAGCTTTCTTT.

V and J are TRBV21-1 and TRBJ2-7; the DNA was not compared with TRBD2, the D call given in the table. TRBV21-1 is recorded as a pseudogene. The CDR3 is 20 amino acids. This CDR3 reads CASRDIEDGTSGRVPYEQYF. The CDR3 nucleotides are TGTGCCAGCAGGGACATCGAGGATGGGACTAGCGGGAGGGTCCCCTACGAGCAGTACTTC.